Listed below are T cell receptor beta chains from one sample, sequenced in a study of blood T cells in healthy people across ages. MiXCR was run by TCRdb on the 5' RACE reads, yielding one entry per CDR3 protein. The sample includes 540,000 or so distinct CDR3 sequences, 27% of them seen just once. Sequencing was performed on blood. These receptors all come from a woman between 65 and 79 years old in good health. CDR3s include the opening cysteine and the closing phenylalanine or tryptophan. The order of the fields is V gene, clone size, J gene, D gene, CDR3 protein, CDR3 DNA. A D gene is named only where the DNA matches it firmly. Some rows have no size entry. The others give once, few or many, or a class for an expanded clone.

>TRBV3-1|.|TRBJ1-2|.
CASSPIATDRGYTF
TGTGCCAGCAGCCCCATCGCGACAGATCGAGGCTACACCTTC
>TRBV7-2|.|TRBJ2-7|.
CASSPFEGQRYEQYF
TGTGCCAGCAGTCCCTTCGAAGGGCAGCGCTACGAGCAGTACTTC
>TRBV7-2|few|TRBJ2-2|TRBD2
CASSSSGTTNTGELFF
TGTGCCAGCAGCAGCTCCGGGACTACCAACACCGGGGAGCTGTTTTTT
>TRBV3-1|few|TRBJ2-1|TRBD1
CASSQRTGGNEQFF
TGTGCCAGCAGCCAGAGGACAGGGGGCAATGAGCAGTTCTTC
>TRBV20-1|.|TRBJ2-2|.
CSARSVLSGELFF
TGCAGTGCTAGGAGCGTTTTATCCGGGGAGCTGTTTTTT
>TRBV20-1|.|TRBJ1-1|TRBD1
CSARVRGQGSTEAFF
TGCAGTGCTAGAGTGCGCGGACAGGGGAGCACTGAAGCTTTCTTT
>TRBV20-1|few|TRBJ1-5|.
CSATSRGPDQPQHF
TGCAGTGCTACTTCCCGGGGGCCAGATCAGCCCCAGCATTTT
>TRBV7-2|few|TRBJ2-3|TRBD2
CASSLSLAGGKGDTQYF
TGTGCCAGCAGCTTGTCCCTAGCGGGGGGGAAGGGGGATACGCAGTATTTT
>TRBV27|.|TRBJ2-7|.
CASSFAGQSSYEQYF
TGTGCCAGCAGTTTTGCGGGACAGAGCTCCTACGAGCAGTACTTC
>TRBV4-3|.|TRBJ2-2|.
CASSQVGGDTGELFF
TGCGCCAGCAGCCAAGTGGGGGGAGACACCGGGGAGCTGTTTTTT
>TRBV2|few|TRBJ2-7|.
CATQRTVNSYEQYF
TGTGCCACCCAACGGACAGTTAACTCCTACGAGCAGTACTTC
>TRBV7-3|.|TRBJ2-1|.
CASQRRASYNEQFF
TGTGCCAGCCAGCGTAGAGCTTCCTACAATGAGCAGTTCTTC
>TRBV7-9|few|TRBJ1-3|.
CASSVQGNTIYF
TGTGCTAGCAGCGTTCAAGGAAACACCATATATTTT
>TRBV12-3/TRBV12-4|.|TRBJ2-7|.
CASTIPGLDSYEQYF
TGTGCCAGCACAATCCCGGGACTCGACTCCTACGAGCAGTACTTC
>TRBV7-2|few|TRBJ2-1|.
CASSLRPPSAYNEQFF
TGTGCCAGCAGCTTACGCCCCCCGTCAGCATACAATGAGCAGTTCTTC
>TRBV6-4|.|TRBJ1-2|.
CASSDSPGYGYTF
TGTGCCAGCAGTGACTCGCCAGGGTACGGCTACACCTTC
>TRBV7-2|few|TRBJ2-7|.
CASSYFQGQGAYEQYF
TGTGCCAGCAGCTATTTTCAAGGGCAAGGAGCCTACGAGCAGTACTTC
>TRBV4-1|.|TRBJ2-1|TRBD2
CASSQAGGRESNEQFF
TGCGCCAGCAGCCAAGCGGGGGGGCGGGAGTCGAATGAGCAGTTCTTC
>TRBV20-1|few|TRBJ1-1|.
CSAPRQATEAFF
TGCAGTGCTCCCCGACAGGCCACTGAAGCTTTCTTT
>TRBV10-3|few|TRBJ2-1|TRBD2
CAISESGTSGGVEQFF
TGTGCCATCAGTGAGTCGGGGACTAGCGGGGGTGTTGAGCAGTTCTTC
>TRBV3-1|.|TRBJ1-2|.
CASSQGLGDHYGYTF
TGTGCCAGCAGCCAAGGGCTTGGGGACCACTATGGCTACACCTTC
>TRBV18|few|TRBJ1-2|.
CASSPDGLYGYTF
TGTGCCAGCTCTCCAGACGGGTTATATGGCTACACCTTC
>TRBV29-1|few|TRBJ1-1|TRBD1
CSVRQGWTEAFF
TGCAGCGTTAGACAGGGCTGGACTGAAGCTTTCTTT
>TRBV12-5|once|TRBJ1-1|.
CASGLDPQGTEAFF
TGTGCTAGTGGTTTGGACCCCCAGGGCACTGAAGCTTTCTTT
>TRBV25-1|few|TRBJ2-7|.
CASSEFGAYEQYF
TGTGCCAGCAGTGAATTTGGAGCCTACGAGCAGTACTTC
>TRBV5-1|.|TRBJ2-7|.
CASSTGQPYYEQYF
TGCGCCAGCAGCACCGGACAGCCTTACTACGAGCAGTACTTC
>TRBV7-9|.|TRBJ1-4|TRBD1
CASSIQGPDEKLFF
TGTGCCAGCAGTATACAGGGGCCGGATGAAAAACTGTTTTTT
>TRBV4-1|.|TRBJ1-4|TRBD1
CASSQDLGTGGEKLFF
TGCGCCAGCAGCCAAGATCTCGGGACAGGGGGTGAAAAACTGTTTTTT
>TRBV28|.|TRBJ1-2|.
CASSLEQYYGYTF
TGTGCCAGCAGTTTAGAACAGTACTATGGCTACACCTTC
>TRBV7-2|.|TRBJ1-2|.
CASSLIGGFNYGYTF
TGTGCCAGCAGCTTAATTGGGGGTTTTAACTATGGCTACACCTTC
>TRBV5-1|few|TRBJ1-4|.
CASSLNSGPNEKLFF
TGCGCCAGCAGCTTAAACTCAGGGCCTAATGAAAAACTGTTTTTT
>TRBV6-4|.|TRBJ1-1|.
CASSDWATGPNTEAFF
TGTGCCAGCAGTGACTGGGCTACAGGACCAAACACTGAAGCTTTCTTT
>TRBV20-1|.|TRBJ2-2|TRBD2
CSARSTSGYTGELFF
TGCAGTGCTAGATCGACTAGCGGTTACACCGGGGAGCTGTTTTTT
>TRBV7-6|many|TRBJ2-2|.
CASSLAGPTLTGELFF
TGTGCCAGCAGCTTAGCAGGGCCTACTCTCACCGGGGAGCTGTTTTTT
>TRBV7-9|.|TRBJ1-2|.
CASSLDGLGGYTF
TGTGCCAGCAGCTTAGATGGGTTAGGTGGCTACACCTTC
>TRBV5-6|many|TRBJ1-1|TRBD1
CASSYDRDYTEAFF
TGTGCCAGCAGCTACGACAGGGATTACACTGAAGCTTTCTTT
>TRBV7-9|few|TRBJ2-5|.
CASSSSQGPVWLQSHF
TGTGCCAGCAGCTCAAGCCAGGGACCGGTTTGGCTTCAATCTCACTTC
>TRBV18|.|TRBJ2-5|.
CASSPGSSDQETQYF
TGTGCCAGCTCACCGGGATCTAGCGACCAAGAGACCCAGTACTTC
>TRBV7-2|.|TRBJ1-2|.
CASSLDRASGYTF
TGTGCCAGCAGCTTAGACCGCGCGTCTGGCTACACCTTC
>TRBV7-9|.|TRBJ1-1|.
CASSRLGPAEAFF
TGTGCCAGCAGCAGGTTAGGGCCAGCTGAAGCTTTCTTT
>TRBV4-3|few|TRBJ1-4|.
CASSQDLLDNEKLFF
TGCGCCAGCAGCCAAGACCTGCTGGATAATGAAAAACTGTTTTTT
>TRBV20-1|once|TRBJ1-2|.
CSAILQGSNYRYTF
TGCAGTGCTATACTACAGGGCTCCAACTATCGCTACACCTTC